The 21 T cell receptor beta chains reported below all come from one sample, sequenced in a study of T cell responses to AZD1222 COVID-19 vaccine. Here immunoSEQ multiplex PCR was the method, and the copy in TCRdb shows in-frame clones only, minus some. The sample consists of roughly 150,000 clones, approximately 88% of them appearing once. Sequenced here: peripheral blood, sampled on day 0 of MenACWY control vaccination. The receptors here all came from an adult in good health.

J is TRBJ1-5 and V is TRBV27, with a possible D match to TRBD1 (5 bases). This CDR3 contains 13 residues. The germline gives CDR1 MNHEY, CDR2 SMNVEV (reference sequence). V shed 11 bases and J shed 8 bases, with 19 bases lying between them. The CDR3 DNA follows: TGTGCCTGCTGTTTAGGGGTGGGGAAGCCCCAGCATTTT. This encodes CACCLGVGKPQHF.

V and J are TRBV11-2 and TRBJ2-3, with D perhaps TRBD2 (6 bases). Germline CDR1 SGHAT, CDR2 FQNNGV. Trimming stripped 6 bases from V and 4 bases from J, with 8 bases between. The CDR3 is 12 amino acids. This chain's CDR3 is CASRTSSDTQYF. DNA of the CDR3: TGTGCCAGCAGGACTAGTTCAGATACGCAGTATTTT. Drawing the rest from reference TRBV11-2 and TRBJ2-3, the complete variable domain is EAGVAQSPRYKIIEKRQSVAFWCNPISGHATLYWYQQILGQGPKLLIQFQNNGVVDDSQLPKDRFSAERLKGVDSTLKIQPAKLEDSAVYLCASRTSSDTQYFGPGTRLTVL.

The chain carries TRBV6-6 and TRBJ2-1, with D uncertain. The CDR3 covers 12 residues. Trimming took off 2 bases at V and 7 bases at J, with 6 bases between the two ends. Germline-derived CDR1 and CDR2 are MNHNY and SVGAGI (reference sequence). The CDR3 region is CASSYVGNEQFF. In DNA, the CDR3 is TGTGCCAGCAGTTACGTAGGGAATGAGCAGTTCTTC.

The chain uses TRBV5-1 and TRBJ2-1; D is perhaps TRBD2 (6 bases). Trimming stripped 2 bases from V and 6 bases from J, with 21 bases between. Germline assignment: CDR1 SGHRS and CDR2 YFSETQ. The CDR3 contains 17 residues. The CDR3 nucleotides read TGCGCCAGCAGCTTATCCGGGGACCCGGATAGCGGCAATGAGCAGTTCTTC. This codes for CASSLSGDPDSGNEQFF.

The chain joins TRBV7-2 to TRBJ2-1, with D possibly matching TRBD2 (7 bases). The CDR3 is 14 residues long. Per the germline V gene, CDR1 is SGHTA and CDR2 is FQGNSA. Trimming took off 5 bases at V and 6 bases at J, with 14 bases between the two ends. CDR3 nucleotides: TGTGCCAGCAGCCTCAACAGGGAGGGCAATGAGCAGTTCTTC. Protein sequence: CASSLNREGNEQFF.

The J gene is TRBJ2-2, the V gene TRBV6-2 or TRBV6-3, with D uncertain. V was shortened by 5 bases and J by 0 bases, with 1 base between the two germline ends. The CDR3 has 12 residues. Germline CDR1 and CDR2: MNHEY and SVGEGT. CDR3 DNA: TGTGCCAGCAGTCCGAACACCGGGGAGCTGTTTTTT. Its translation: CASSPNTGELFF.

V and J are TRBV9 and TRBJ2-2, with 14 positions matching TRBD2. CDR1 and CDR2 (germline): SGDLS, YYNGEE. V gave up 4 bases and J gave up 4 bases; unmatched junction bases: 12. The CDR3 length is 19 residues. CDR3 bases: TGTGCCAGCAGCAGACGCTCGACTAGCGGGAGGGCCGGCACCGGGGAGCTGTTTTTT. Protein product: CASSRRSTSGRAGTGELFF.

The V and J genes are TRBV7-8 and TRBJ2-1; 7 bases fit TRBD1. The CDR3 spans 15 residues. Trimming cost V 0 bases and J 7 bases; bases outside gene matches: 6. The germline V gene has CDR1 SGHVS and CDR2 FQNEAQ. CDR3 sequence: CASSLATGNLNEQFF. CDR3 DNA: TGTGCCAGCAGCTTAGCGACAGGGAACCTAAATGAGCAGTTCTTC. Together with reference TRBV7-8 and TRBJ2-1, the CDR3 gives the full variable domain: GAGVSQSPRYKVAKRGQDVALRCDPISGHVSLFWYQQALGQGPEFLTYFQNEAQLDKSGLPSDRFFAERPEGSVSTLKIQRTQQEDSAVYLCASSLATGNLNEQFFGPGTRLTVL.

V and J are TRBV5-4 and TRBJ1-5; no clear D. Trimming pared 4 bases from V and 4 bases from J, leaving 9 bases between. There are 13 residues in the CDR3. CDR1 is SGHNT and CDR2 is YYREEE in the germline V gene (reference sequence). CDR3 nucleotide sequence: TGTGCCAGCAGCCCAGGCCTTAATCAGCCCCAGCATTTT. Translating it yields CASSPGLNQPQHF.

The count of this clone is one. The chain uses TRBV9 and TRBJ2-7; maybe TRBD1 (5 bases). The CDR3 runs to 12 residues. Germline V CDR1 and CDR2: SGDLS, YYNGEE. The germline V and J ends were trimmed by 3 bases and 6 bases, with 10 bases remaining between them. The CDR3 is CASSANRGEQYF. In DNA form, the CDR3 reads TGTGCCAGCAGCGCAAATAGGGGCGAGCAGTACTTC.

The table lists this clone with a few counts. This chain links TRBV28 with TRBJ1-2, with no clear D. Trimming stripped 6 bases from V and 5 bases from J, with 16 bases between. This CDR3 is built from 14 residues. The germline V gene has CDR1 MDHEN and CDR2 SYDVKM. DNA of the CDR3: TGTGCCAGCAGCCCCACCGGCATGGGGTATGGCTACACCTTC. It is translated as CASSPTGMGYGYTF.

The chain is built from TRBV5-1 and TRBJ1-5, with a tentative D call TRBD1 (5 bases). Trimming left V 0 bases short and J 5 bases short, with 12 bases between. The CDR3 covers 15 residues. Germline values: CDR1 SGHRS, CDR2 YFSETQ. The chain's CDR3 is CASSLGGIHDQPQHF. CDR3 nucleotide sequence: TGCGCCAGCAGCTTGGGGGGGATTCATGATCAGCCCCAGCATTTT.

CDR3 bases: TGTGCCAGCAGTCCGGGACAGACGCTTATGAACACTGAAGCTTTCTTT. Its protein product is CASSPGQTLMNTEAFF. The rearrangement uses TRBV3-1 (or the pseudogene TRBV3-2) and TRBJ1-1; 7 bases are shared with TRBD1. Germline CDR1 reads LGHDT; CDR2 reads YNNKEL (reference sequence). The length of the CDR3 is 16 residues. V gave up 6 bases and J gave up 0 bases; unmatched junction bases: 10.

The rearrangement joins TRBV4-2 to TRBJ1-1; no firm D call. The germline V gene has CDR1 LGHNA and CDR2 YNFKEQ. Trimming pared 0 bases from V and 1 base from J, leaving 12 bases between. The CDR3 extends over 16 amino acids. The DNA of the CDR3 is TGTGCCAGCAGCCAAGATTCACGGACGAGGAACACTGAAGCTTTCTTT. This gives the protein CASSQDSRTRNTEAFF.

The gene calls are TRBV9 and TRBJ2-1, with D possibly matching TRBD2 (6 bases). Germline CDR1 SGDLS, CDR2 YYNGEE. The CDR3 loop spans 14 amino acids. Deletions cut 0 bases from V and 9 bases from J, with 13 bases between. This CDR3 is CASSVVGGGLEQFF. The CDR3 DNA reads as TGTGCCAGCAGCGTAGTCGGGGGTGGCCTTGAGCAGTTCTTC.

The chain employs TRBV7-9 and TRBJ2-6, with a tentative D call TRBD1 (6 bases). This CDR3 is built from 18 residues. Trimming cost V 3 bases and J 2 bases, with 17 bases left between them. CDR1 and CDR2 (germline): SEHNR, FQNEAQ (reference sequence). CDR3 bases: TGTGCCAGCAGCTTGTCTATGGGGGCAGGTACTGGGGCCAACGTCCTGACTTTC. Translating gives CASSLSMGAGTGANVLTF. Based on the CDR3 plus reference TRBV7-9 and TRBJ2-6, the full variable domain is DTGVSQNPRHKITKRGQNVTFRCDPISEHNRLYWYRQTLGQGPEFLTYFQNEAQLEKSRLLSDRFSAERPKGSFSTLEIQRTEQGDSAMYLCASSLSMGAGTGANVLTFGAGSRLTVL.

The CDR3 loop is CRPGGKGGYTF. The CDR3 coding sequence is TGCAGGCCGGGTGGAAAAGGAGGCTACACCTTC. The chain carries TRBV20-1 and TRBJ1-2, with unresolved D. This CDR3 contains 11 residues. Germline V CDR1 and CDR2: DFQATT, SNEGSKA (reference sequence).

The V gene is TRBV24-1, the J gene TRBJ1-5, with a tentative D call TRBD1 (5 bases). Trimming shortened V by 11 bases and J by 6 bases, and 25 bases separated the two germline ends. From germline, CDR1 is KGHDR and CDR2 SFDVKD. The CDR3 is 16 residues long. CDR3 DNA sequence: TGTGCCATCCAAACCGACCAGGGAAAATTGTCTCAGCCCCAGCATTTT. Translating it yields CAIQTDQGKLSQPQHF.

This clone was observed a handful of times. Here the CDR3 DNA reads TGTGCCAGCTCCCCTAGCGGGGCCACAGATACGCAGTATTTT. It encodes CASSPSGATDTQYF. The genes are TRBV7-9 and TRBJ2-3; 9 nucleotides line up with TRBD2. The CDR3 sequence is 14 residues long. The V gene end was trimmed by 8 bases and the J gene end by 2 bases; junction bases not matched to a gene: 5. Germline assignment: CDR1 SEHNR and CDR2 FQNEAQ (reference sequence).

The CDR3 here is CASSPLRGALSSYNEQFF. The DNA of the CDR3 is TGTGCCAGCAGCCCCCTCCGAGGGGCCCTGAGCTCCTACAATGAGCAGTTCTTC. This chain connects TRBV9 to TRBJ2-1; D possibly uses TRBD1 or TRBD2 (5 bases each). From germline, CDR1 is SGDLS and CDR2 YYNGEE. This CDR3 contains 18 residues. Trimming stripped 4 bases from V and 0 bases from J, with 20 bases between.

The chain couples TRBV4-3 to TRBJ2-2; a possible D gene is TRBD1 (6 bases). Per the germline V gene, CDR1 is LGHNA and CDR2 is YSLEER. The CDR3 covers 17 residues. Trimming took 3 bases from V and 4 from J, leaving 18 bases between them. The DNA for the CDR3 is TGCGCCAGCAGCCAGACCAGTACAGGGAAGCCCACCGGGGAGCTGTTTTTT. Protein product: CASSQTSTGKPTGELFF.